The next 21 T cell receptor beta chains were all read from a single sample in a study of cytomegalovirus exposure and HLA in healthy donors. Primers: 60 Vbeta forward and 13 Jbeta reverse. Assay: immunoSEQ multiplex PCR; the TCRdb copy retains only in-frame clones and omits some. This table holds some 150,000 clones, around 79% found once. Sequenced: PBMCs. The receptors come from a man aged 30-40 years in good health and CMV-seropositive.

The V call is TRBV4-1, the J call TRBJ2-7, with TRBD2 matching 11 bases. J gave up 4 bases and V 0 bases, and 2 bases lay outside the gene matches. Germline CDR1 and CDR2: MGHRA and YSYEKL. The CDR3 loop spans 15 amino acids. CDR3 loop: CASSQETSGEYEQYF. CDR3 sequence (DNA): TGCGCCAGCAGCCAAGAGACTAGCGGGGAATACGAGCAGTACTTC.

This rearrangement joins TRBV4-3 to TRBJ2-3; TRBD1 matches 9 bases. Trimming at V came to 1 base and at J to 4 bases, leaving 6 bases not matched to a gene. The germline gives CDR1 LGHNA, CDR2 YSLEER. CDR3 length: 16 residues. Written as DNA, the CDR3 is TGCGCCAGCAGCCAAGGGACAGGGGCTATTGCAGATACGCAGTATTTT. Protein product: CASSQGTGAIADTQYF.

Comment on this clone: A read error may account for a junction end that differs from germline. In nucleotides, the CDR3 is TGTGCCAACTCACCCGTCGAAAGGGGTCAGCCCCAGCATTTT. This codes for CANSPVERGQPQHF. V and J are TRBV18 and TRBJ1-5, with D possibly matching TRBD1 (5 bases). Per germline, CDR1 KGHSH and CDR2 LQKENI. The CDR3 spans 14 residues.

The CDR3 sequence: CASSQVVGDDTQYF. The CDR3 nucleotides read TGCGCCAGCAGCCAAGTGGTGGGCGACGATACGCAGTATTTT. This chain connects TRBV4-3 to TRBJ2-3; D remains unclear. CDR1 is LGHNA, CDR2 YSLEER, per germline. The CDR3 totals 14 residues. V dropped 1 base and J dropped 6 bases, with 11 bases sitting between them.

V and J are TRBV5-6 and TRBJ1-2, with no clear D. V was cut by 0 bases and J by 4 bases, with 10 bases left in between. Germline lookup yields CDR1 SGHDT and CDR2 YYEEEE. The CDR3 runs 14 residues. The CDR3 DNA reads TGTGCCAGCAGCTTGGCCCAGGCTGGCTATGGCTACACCTTC. Its protein product is CASSLAQAGYGYTF.

The chain links TRBV9 to TRBJ1-2; 7 bases are a match to TRBD1. The CDR3 runs to 13 residues. The germline V gene has CDR1 SGDLS and CDR2 YYNGEE. V dropped 4 bases and J dropped 7; count of bases not matched to a gene: 7. Here the CDR3 reads CASSSGGWGGYTF. Written as DNA, the CDR3 is TGTGCCAGCAGCTCAGGGGGGTGGGGTGGCTACACCTTC.

V and J are TRBV5-6 and TRBJ1-1; 9 nucleotides match TRBD1. Germline V gene data show CDR1 as SGHDT and CDR2 as YYEEEE. There are 14 residues in the CDR3. Germline trimming cut 0 bases from V and 5 bases from J; bases unmatched to any gene: 2. The CDR3 nucleotides read TGTGCCAGCAGCTTGGCCGGGACAGGGACTGAAGCTTTCTTT. This encodes CASSLAGTGTEAFF.

J is TRBJ2-3 and V is TRBV19; 11 bases fit TRBD2. CDR3 length equals 17 residues. CDR1 is LNHDA, CDR2 SQIVND, per germline (reference sequence). Losses at the gene ends were 5 bases for V and 6 bases for J; bases not matched to a gene: 13. The CDR3 region is CASSSRVIAGGLDTQYF. The CDR3 nucleotides read TGTGCCAGTAGTTCCAGGGTAATAGCGGGGGGGCTGGATACGCAGTATTTT.

The V gene is TRBV7-9, the J gene TRBJ2-1; 9 bases fit TRBD2. V lost 4 bases to trimming and J lost 10 bases; unmatched junction nucleotides: 2. The germline V gene has CDR1 SEHNR and CDR2 FQNEAQ (reference sequence). This CDR3 spans 12 amino acids. CDR3 sequence (DNA): TGTGCCAGCAGCTCCCTAGCGGGAGAGCAGTTCTTC. This encodes CASSSLAGEQFF.

The chain carries TRBV5-5 and TRBJ1-5, with 9 bases lining up with TRBD1. Per the germline V gene, CDR1 is SGHKS and CDR2 is YYEKEE (reference sequence). This CDR3 is built from 16 residues. The V segment lost 3 bases and the J segment 2 bases; nucleotides outside the gene matches: 6. The CDR3 spells CASSWTGTGRNQPQHF. The CDR3 DNA sequence: TGTGCCAGCAGCTGGACCGGGACAGGGCGCAATCAGCCCCAGCATTTT.

The rearrangement uses TRBV9 and TRBJ1-4; tentative D call: TRBD1 (5 bases). The CDR3 totals 15 residues. The ends were cut back, 0 bases at V and 2 bases at J, with 8 bases in the middle. CDR1 SGDLS and CDR2 YYNGEE come from the germline V gene. The CDR3 loop reads CASSVAGFTNEKLFF. The CDR3 nucleotides read TGTGCCAGCAGCGTAGCAGGGTTTACTAATGAAAAACTGTTTTTT. Supplemented by reference TRBV9 and TRBJ1-4, the full variable domain reads DSGVTQTPKHLITATGQRVTLRCSPRSGDLSVYWYQQSLDQGLQFLIQYYNGEERAKGNILERFSAQQFPDLHSELNLSSLELGDSALYFCASSVAGFTNEKLFFGSGTQLSVL.

The genes are TRBV15 and TRBJ1-2; TRBD1 matches 10 bases. This CDR3 comprises 16 residues. With V trimmed by 2 bases and J by 8 bases, 11 bases remained unmatched. Germline-derived CDR1 and CDR2 are LNHNV and YYDKDF (reference sequence). CDR3 coding DNA: TGTGCCACCAGCAGACCCCCGGGACAGGGGATAATCGGCTACACCTTC. This encodes CATSRPPGQGIIGYTF.

The V call is TRBV9, the J call TRBJ2-5; D unresolved. The DNA end is more similar to TRBJ2-7, so the J call may be wrong. Germline V gives CDR1 SGDLS, CDR2 YYNGEE. The CDR3 length is 12 residues. The CDR3 region has the DNA TGTGCCAGCAGCGTAGAGGACTACGAGCAGTACTTC. It is translated as CASSVEDYEQYF.

Here the CDR3 DNA reads TGTGCCAGCAGCTTGGGCGGGACCTGCAATGAGCAGTTCTTC. It encodes CASSLGGTCNEQFF. The V and J genes are TRBV5-6 and TRBJ2-1; D perhaps matches TRBD2 (6 bases). V lost 0 bases and J 6 bases, leaving 10 bases between the germline ends. The CDR3 has 14 amino acids. Germline CDR1 is SGHDT and CDR2 is YYEEEE.

This rearrangement joins TRBV6-5 to TRBJ1-5; 7 bases are shared with TRBD1. Germline V CDR1 and CDR2: MNHEY, SVGAGI. Germline trimming cut 5 bases from V and 4 bases from J; bases unmatched to any gene: 2. This CDR3 spans 13 amino acids. This CDR3 reads CASSPGGNQPQHF. The CDR3 region has the DNA TGTGCCAGCAGTCCAGGGGGGAATCAGCCCCAGCATTTT.

In nucleotides, the CDR3 is TGTGCCAGCTCGCCCCAGGGACAGGGGTCGGATCAGCCCCAGCATTTT. This gives the protein CASSPQGQGSDQPQHF. The chain has TRBV6-6 and TRBJ1-5; TRBD1 matches 10 bases. After removal of 8 bases from V and 5 bases from J, the junction contained 12 bases not matched to a gene. CDR3 length: 16 residues. Germline-derived CDR1 and CDR2 are MNHNY and SVGAGI (reference sequence).

The J gene is TRBJ2-7, the V gene TRBV6-5; 8 bases align to TRBD1. The CDR3 covers 15 residues. After removal of 2 bases from V and 0 bases from J, the junction contained 3 bases not matched to a gene. Germline V gene data show CDR1 as MNHEY and CDR2 as SVGAGI. DNA of the CDR3: TGTGCCAGCAGTTACAAGGACAGGGACTCCTACGAGCAGTACTTC. It translates to CASSYKDRDSYEQYF.

The gene calls are TRBV28 and TRBJ2-7; D may be TRBD2 (6 bases). Per the germline V gene, CDR1 is MDHEN and CDR2 is SYDVKM. This CDR3 has 15 residues. The germline V and J ends were trimmed by 2 bases and 0 bases, with 11 bases remaining between them. Here the CDR3 reads CASSLRGLSSYEQYF. Here the CDR3 DNA reads TGTGCCAGCAGTTTACGGGGACTGAGCTCCTACGAGCAGTACTTC.

The V call is TRBV19, the J call TRBJ2-1, with D perhaps matching TRBD2 (6 bases). V shed 3 bases and J shed 6 bases, with 15 bases lying between them. The CDR3 sequence is 15 residues long. CDR1 is LNHDA and CDR2 is SQIVND in the germline V gene (reference sequence). The CDR3 sequence is CASSMAAGPFNEQFF. CDR3 DNA: TGTGCCAGTAGTATGGCGGCGGGGCCATTCAATGAGCAGTTCTTC.

The chain couples TRBV4-3 to TRBJ2-7; TRBD1 matches at 8 bases. Trimming at V came to 1 base and at J to 1 base, leaving 6 bases not matched to a gene. CDR1 and CDR2 from the germline V gene are LGHNA and YSLEER. This CDR3 comprises 16 residues. CDR3 protein: CASSQVTGTGSYEQYF. As DNA, the CDR3 is TGCGCCAGCAGCCAAGTCACCGGGACAGGTTCCTACGAGCAGTACTTC.

V and J are TRBV27 and TRBJ2-1, with D possibly matching TRBD2 (5 bases). CDR1 and CDR2 (germline): MNHEY, SMNVEV (reference sequence). The CDR3 runs 15 residues. V was trimmed by 6 bases and J by 4 bases, leaving 16 bases between them. Here the CDR3 DNA reads TGTGCCAGCAGCGAAACAATTAGCGATTACAATGAGCAGTTCTTC. Translating it yields CASSETISDYNEQFF.